This TCR beta chain was sequenced in a study of T cell changes during pregnancy in multiple sclerosis. This clone was seen at least ten times. The CDR3 loop spans 16 amino acids. Germline-derived CDR1 and CDR2 are SEHNR and FQNEAQ (reference sequence). J gave up 2 bases and V 4 bases, and 10 bases lay outside the gene matches. Here immunoSEQ multiplex PCR was the method, and the copy in TCRdb shows in-frame clones only, minus some. Found here are approximately 22,000 clones, around four fifths of them singletons; the top ten hold about a sixth. The chain has TRBV7-9 and TRBJ2-7; the match to TRBD2 covers 8 bases. The TCR originated in a female donor in good health, enrolled as a control in a pregnancy study. The specimen comprised CD8+ T cells from peripheral blood mononuclear cells, sampled in the first trimester of pregnancy. As DNA, the CDR3 is TGTGCCAGCAGCTCTTCCCGACTAGCGCGACCCTACGAGCAGTACTTC. It yields the protein CASSSSRLARPYEQYF.